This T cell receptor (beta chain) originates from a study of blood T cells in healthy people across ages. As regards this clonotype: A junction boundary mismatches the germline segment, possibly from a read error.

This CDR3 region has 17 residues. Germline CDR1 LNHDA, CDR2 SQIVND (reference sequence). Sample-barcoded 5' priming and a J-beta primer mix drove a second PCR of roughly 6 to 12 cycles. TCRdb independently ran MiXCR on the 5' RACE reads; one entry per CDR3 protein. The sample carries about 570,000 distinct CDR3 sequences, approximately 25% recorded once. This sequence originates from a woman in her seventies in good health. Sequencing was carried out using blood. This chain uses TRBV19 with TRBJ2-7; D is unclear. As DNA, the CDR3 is TGTGCCGGTAGTATCCTCCCTGGGCCAGCAAGATCCTACGAGCAGTACTTC. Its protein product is CAGSILPGPARSYEQYF. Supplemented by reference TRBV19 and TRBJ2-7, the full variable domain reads DGGITQSPKYLFRKEGQNVTLSCEQNLNHDAMYWYRQDPGQGLRLIYYSQIVNDFQKGDIAEGYSVSREKKESFPLTVTSAQKNPTAFYLCAGSILPGPARSYEQYFGPGTRLTVT.